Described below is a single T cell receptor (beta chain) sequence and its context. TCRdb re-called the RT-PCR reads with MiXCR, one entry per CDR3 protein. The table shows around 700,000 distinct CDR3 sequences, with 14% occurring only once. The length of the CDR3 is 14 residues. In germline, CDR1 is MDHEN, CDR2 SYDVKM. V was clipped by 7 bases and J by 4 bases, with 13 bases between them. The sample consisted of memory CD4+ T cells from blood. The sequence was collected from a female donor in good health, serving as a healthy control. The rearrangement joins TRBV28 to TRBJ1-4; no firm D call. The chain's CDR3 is CASTLGGFNEKLFF. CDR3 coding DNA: TGTGCCAGCACCCTTGGCGGATTTAATGAAAAACTGTTTTTT. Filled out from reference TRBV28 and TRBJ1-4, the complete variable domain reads DVKVTQSSRYLVKRTGEKVFLECVQDMDHENMFWYRQDPGLGLRLIYFSYDVKMKEKGDIPEGYSVSREKKERFSLILESASTNQTSMYLCASTLGGFNEKLFFGSGTQLSVL.